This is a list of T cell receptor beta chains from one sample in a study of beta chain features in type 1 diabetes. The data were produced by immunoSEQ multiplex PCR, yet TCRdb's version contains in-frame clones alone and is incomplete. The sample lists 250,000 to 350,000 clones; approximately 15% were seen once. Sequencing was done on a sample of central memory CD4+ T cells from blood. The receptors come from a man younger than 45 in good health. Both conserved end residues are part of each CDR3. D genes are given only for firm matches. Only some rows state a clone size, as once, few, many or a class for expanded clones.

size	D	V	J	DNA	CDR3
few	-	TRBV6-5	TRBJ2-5	TGTGCCAGCAGGTTCGGGGGAGAGACCCAGTACTTC	CASRFGGETQYF
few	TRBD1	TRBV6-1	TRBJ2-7	TGTGCCAGCAGTTCGACCGGGACAGCTTACGAGCAGTACTTC	CASSSTGTAYEQYF
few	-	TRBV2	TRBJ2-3	TGTGCCAGCAGTGTCGGGAGCACAGATACGCAGTATTTT	CASSVGSTDTQYF
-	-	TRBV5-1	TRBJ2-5	TGCGCCAGCAGCAGCCTAGGACACCCACAAGAGACCCAGTACTTC	CASSSLGHPQETQYF
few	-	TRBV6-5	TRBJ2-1	TGTGCCAGCAGTTGGTTCCCCTACAATGAGCAGTTCTTC	CASSWFPYNEQFF
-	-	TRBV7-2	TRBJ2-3	TGCGCCAGCAGCCAAGGGGTAGCAGGAGATACGCAGTATTTT	CASSQGVAGDTQYF
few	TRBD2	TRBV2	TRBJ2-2	TGTGCCAGCAGTGTGACGGCTAGCGGGCACACCGGGGAGCTGTTTTTT	CASSVTASGHTGELFF
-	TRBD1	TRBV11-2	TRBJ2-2	TGTGCCAGCAGCCGGGACAGCGGTTGGACCGGGGAGCTGTTTTTT	CASSRDSGWTGELFF
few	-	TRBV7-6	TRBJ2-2	TGTGCCAGCAGCTCCCCTCCAAAGAAACAGGGCCCGAACACCGGGGAGCTGTTTTTT	CASSSPPKKQGPNTGELFF
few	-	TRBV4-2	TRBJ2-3	TGTGCCAGCAGCCAAGGGAGAGCGGGCACCACAGATACGCAGTATTTT	CASSQGRAGTTDTQYF
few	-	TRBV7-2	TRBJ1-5	TGTGCCAGCAGCTTAGCGGTATCCAGGCCCCAGCATTTT	CASSLAVSRPQHF